These 15 T cell receptor beta chains originate from one sample sequenced in a study of shared T cell receptors in the human thymus. The method was immunoSEQ multiplex PCR; TCRdb's version includes in-frame clones alone and lacks a portion of them. The data contain some 700,000 clones, approximately 83% of them singletons. Another study also made use of these data, one on human thymus T cells.

Source material: thymocytes. These receptors originate from a girl under three years old with a congenital heart defect.

The CDR3 region has the DNA TGTGCCAGCAGCTTAAGGGCCGTGGGCAGGTCCAAAAACGGGACAGGGATGGAGGAGACCCAGTACTTC. As protein: CASSLRAVGRSKNGTGMEETQYF. V and J are TRBV7-3 and TRBJ2-5, with 9 positions matching TRBD1. Trimming removed 1 base from V and 5 bases from J; junction bases left unmatched: 29. CDR1 and CDR2 (germline): SGHTA, FQGTGA. The CDR3 covers 23 residues.

J is TRBJ2-6 and V is TRBV7-3; D possibly corresponds to TRBD1 (5 bases). Looked up from germline, CDR1 is SGHTA and CDR2 is FQGTGA. The length of the CDR3 is 16 residues. Trimming removed 5 bases from V and 3 bases from J, with 14 bases in between. This CDR3 reads CASSDHRSGGANVLTF. The CDR3, as DNA: TGTGCCAGCAGCGACCACAGGTCCGGTGGGGCCAACGTCCTGACTTTC.

The CDR3 DNA follows: TGTGCCAGTAGTAGGTGGAACAGGGCAAGTTCACCCCTCCACTTT. Encoded protein: CASSRWNRASSPLHF. The rearrangement uses TRBV19 and TRBJ1-6, with TRBD1 as a possible D gene (6 bases). The CDR3 consists of 15 residues. CDR1 and CDR2 (germline): LNHDA, SQIVND (reference sequence). V was clipped by 4 bases and J by 9 bases, with 16 bases between them.

This clone came up once. The genes are TRBV27 and TRBJ2-1, with 10 bases fitting TRBD2. The CDR3 covers 19 residues. The junction had 12 bases not matched to a gene; V was cut back by 2 bases and J by 2 bases. Germline V CDR1 and CDR2: MNHEY, SMNVEV (reference sequence). CDR3 DNA sequence: TGTGCCAGCAGTTTACCCCCAGGGAGCGGGGGGGCGACCTACAATGAGCAGTTCTTC. It codes for CASSLPPGSGGATYNEQFF.

The V gene is TRBV5-1, the J gene TRBJ2-5, with TRBD1 as a possible D gene (5 bases). The germline CDR1 and CDR2 sequences are SGHRS and YFSETQ. Trimming removed 3 bases at V and 5 bases at J, with 14 bases between. CDR3 length: 14 residues. The CDR3 is CASSSLGARETQYF. The CDR3 DNA follows: TGCGCCAGCAGCTCCTTAGGGGCCCGGGAGACCCAGTACTTC.

The V call is TRBV7-6, the J call TRBJ2-3, with no clear D. With 5 bases removed from V and 0 bases from J, the gap between germline ends came to 12 bases. The CDR3 runs to 15 residues. Germline V lookup: CDR1 SGHVS, CDR2 FNYEAQ. CDR3 nucleotides: TGTGCCAGCAGCCCTTTTTTCTCTAGCACAGATACGCAGTATTTT. As protein: CASSPFFSSTDTQYF.

V gene TRBV4-1 combines with J gene TRBJ2-3; tentative D call: TRBD2 (7 bases). Trimming removed 4 bases at V and 0 bases at J, with 11 bases between. The germline CDR1 and CDR2 sequences are MGHRA and YSYEKL. The CDR3 has 15 residues. The CDR3 loop is CASSPRGRSTDTQYF. CDR3 DNA sequence: TGCGCCAGCAGCCCGCGGGGGCGGAGCACAGATACGCAGTATTTT.

V gene TRBV25-1 combines with J gene TRBJ1-1; D not certain. The length of the CDR3 is 15 residues. V shed 5 bases and J shed 0 bases, with 13 bases lying between them. Germline V lookup: CDR1 MGHDK, CDR2 SYGVNS. The CDR3 nucleotides are TGTGCCAGCAGTCGAGAAGGAGGGATGAACACTGAAGCTTTCTTT. This gives the protein CASSREGGMNTEAFF.

The chain has TRBV5-4 and TRBJ1-6; unclear D gene. V was trimmed by 3 bases and J by 11 bases, leaving 21 bases between them. In germline, CDR1 is SGHNT, CDR2 YYREEE (reference sequence). The length of the CDR3 is 16 residues. CDR3 protein: CASSSRSGRWSTPLHF. CDR3 nucleotides: TGTGCCAGCAGCTCCCGCTCCGGGAGATGGAGTACACCCCTCCACTTT.

The chain carries TRBV5-1 and TRBJ1-1; 7 bases match TRBD1. The CDR3 consists of 16 residues. The trim removed 2 bases at V and 4 bases at J, leaving 11 bases unmatched. Germline lookup yields CDR1 SGHRS and CDR2 YFSETQ. The CDR3 DNA is TGCGCCAGCAGCTTAATATCACGGCAGGGGGGCACTGAAGCTTTCTTT. It codes for CASSLISRQGGTEAFF.

The chain recombines TRBV4-1 with TRBJ1-4; D gene uncertain. Germline-derived CDR1 and CDR2 are MGHRA and YSYEKL. This CDR3 contains 12 residues. V was cut by 6 bases and J by 8 bases, with 10 bases left in between. The CDR3 DNA reads as TGCGCCAGCAGGGAGTCGGGGGAAAAACTGTTTTTT. It is translated as CASRESGEKLFF.

The chain links TRBV5-1 to TRBJ1-6, with D hard to call. The germline CDR1 and CDR2 sequences are SGHRS and YFSETQ. Between the trimmed V and J ends, which lost 0 bases and 9 bases, there was a span of 13 bases. The CDR3 totals 15 residues. CDR3 residues: CASSLVGRLVSPLHF. DNA for the CDR3: TGCGCCAGCAGCTTGGTTGGCAGGCTTGTTTCACCCCTCCACTTT.

The gene calls are TRBV28 and TRBJ2-1; 9 bases line up with TRBD1. Trimming took 3 bases from V and 6 from J; bases not matched to a gene: 24. The CDR3 runs 21 residues. Germline lookup yields CDR1 MDHEN and CDR2 SYDVKM. As DNA, the CDR3 is TGTGCCAGCAGTTTTTCTTACAGGGGGCAAGGGAGGGGTGTCAGCAGCAATGAGCAGTTCTTC. Residues: CASSFSYRGQGRGVSSNEQFF. The complete variable domain, with remaining parts taken from reference TRBV28 and TRBJ2-1, reads DVKVTQSSRYLVKRTGEKVFLECVQDMDHENMFWYRQDPGLGLRLIYFSYDVKMKEKGDIPEGYSVSREKKERFSLILESASTNQTSMYLCASSFSYRGQGRGVSSNEQFFGPGTRLTVL.

This chain links TRBV5-6 with TRBJ1-1; D perhaps matches TRBD1 (6 bases). V lost 4 bases and J 4 bases, leaving 17 bases between the germline ends. The CDR3 has 15 amino acids. CDR1 and CDR2 (germline): SGHDT, YYEEEE. The CDR3, as DNA: TGTGCCAGCAGCCGGGAGGGGGGCGGGAGCACTGAAGCTTTCTTT. It yields the protein CASSREGGGSTEAFF. Full variable domain (remainder filled in from reference TRBV5-6 and TRBJ1-1): DAGVTQSPTHLIKTRGQQVTLRCSPKSGHDTVSWYQQALGQGPQFIFQYYEEEERQRGNFPDRFSGHQFPNYSSELNVNALLLGDSALYLCASSREGGGSTEAFFGQGTRLTVV.

This clone was detected only once. The V and J genes are TRBV30 and TRBJ1-2; maybe TRBD1 (6 bases). CDR1 GTSNPN and CDR2 SVGIG come from the germline V gene (reference sequence). V lost 1 base to trimming and J lost 3 bases, with 12 bases between them. The CDR3 runs 14 residues. The CDR3 sequence: CAWSGAGGHYGYTF. The CDR3 DNA is TGTGCCTGGAGTGGGGCGGGGGGCCACTATGGCTACACCTTC. The variable domain in full, with the rest retrieved from reference TRBV30 and TRBJ1-2, is SQTIHQWPATLVQPVGSPLSLECTVEGTSNPNLYWYRQAAGRGLQLLFYSVGIGQISSEVPQNLSASRPQDRQFILSSKKLLLSDSGFYLCAWSGAGGHYGYTFGSGTRLTVV.